The T cell receptor beta chain described here comes from a study of T cells in Graves' hyperthyroidism and ophthalmopathy. There were TCR beta CDR3 regions amplified from RNA transcripts. The TCR CDR3 was amplified in a first-round RT-PCR using the HTBI primer set. One entry per CDR3 protein, called by TCRdb with MiXCR from the multiplex PCR reads. This sample has hundreds of thousands of distinct CDR3 sequences, with 14% found just once. Findings of the study overall: Blood also showed most of the thyroid clonotypes that were expanded above 0.001. Ophthalmopathy could be told apart from stable hyperthyroidism with a 13 V-J model.

Clinical symptoms, serum thyroxine, TRAb, thyroid ultrasound and orbital computed tomography established diagnosis. This clonotype was seen a few times. Its specificity is unknown. Per germline, CDR1 SQVTM and CDR2 ANQGSEA. The CDR3 extends over 20 amino acids. Trimming removed 6 bases at V and 1 base at J, with 32 bases between. Sequencing used blood. This rearrangement joins TRBV29-1 to TRBJ2-3; either TRBD1 or TRBD2 may supply D (6 bases each). The origin of this receptor is a woman under 30 with Graves' hyperthyroidism. The CDR3 protein is CSVTLILWVTQGGGTDTQYF. In DNA, the CDR3 is TGCAGCGTCACCTTAATCCTATGGGTCACACAGGGAGGTGGCACAGATACGCAGTATTTT.